These 4 T cell receptor beta chains share one sample of origin, sequenced in a study of blood T cells in healthy people across ages. PCR was performed a second time for roughly 7 to 12 cycles using a sample-barcoded 5' primer and a J-beta primer mix. A single record per CDR3 protein comes from TCRdb applying MiXCR to the 5' RACE reads. The data show around 850,000 distinct CDR3 sequences, 35% to 40% seen once. The sequencing input was blood. These receptors all stem from a man aged 18 to 29 in good health.

This clonotype was counted only a few times. This chain uses TRBV9 with TRBJ2-7; D is possibly TRBD1 (5 bases). This CDR3 spans 13 amino acids. V was shortened by 1 base and J by 6 bases, with 11 bases between the two germline ends. The germline V gene encodes CDR1 SGDLS and CDR2 YYNGEE. The CDR3 loop is CASSVKVGVEQYF. The CDR3 DNA follows: TGTGCCAGCAGCGTAAAGGTAGGGGTCGAGCAGTACTTC.

This clonotype was counted a few times. The CDR3 spells CASSWYSGDNSPLHF. The CDR3 DNA is TGTGCCAGCAGCTGGTACTCAGGGGATAATTCACCCCTCCACTTT. The chain is built from TRBV5-6 and TRBJ1-6, with D possibly TRBD1 on 6 matching bases. Per the germline V gene, CDR1 is SGHDT and CDR2 is YYEEEE. Between the trimmed V and J ends, which lost 3 bases and 5 bases, there was a span of 12 bases. The CDR3 length is 15 residues.

This clonotype was recorded at least ten times. One junction end disagrees with the germline gene, perhaps due to a read error. DNA of the CDR3: TGCAGTGCTCGAGACCTCAGGGGGTCCGGCAATCAGCCCCAGCATTTT. It encodes CSARDLRGSGNQPQHF. The chain links TRBV20-1 to TRBJ1-5; TRBD1 matches 7 bases. The V gene's germline CDR1 is DFQATT and CDR2 SNEGSKA (reference sequence). This CDR3 is 16 amino acids long.

This clonotype was counted between two and nine times. The chain links TRBV21-1 to TRBJ1-5; the table's D call of TRBD1 was not tested on the DNA. TRBV21-1 is termed a pseudogene. This CDR3 has 16 residues. This CDR3 is CASSKVIGGARQPQHF. The CDR3 region has the DNA TGTGCCAGCAGCAAAGTCATAGGGGGCGCACGGCAGCCCCAGCATTTT.